A selection of T cell receptor beta chains follows, all from one sample in a study of cytomegalovirus exposure and HLA in healthy donors. Sequencing was performed with immunoSEQ multiplex PCR; in TCRdb, only in-frame clones are kept and a portion is missing. The sample lists 150,000 to 200,000 clones; 75% to 85% were seen once. What was sequenced was PBMCs. These TCRs come from a woman younger than 45 in good health and CMV-seropositive. The CDR3 runs from the conserved cysteine through the conserved F or W. The D gene is left open where the match is weak. Clone size is not always given. Where it is, it says once, few, many or a class for expanded clones.

TRBV11-2	-	many	TRBJ2-7	CASSPRAGFYEQYF	TGTGCCAGCAGCCCCCGGGCAGGGTTTTACGAGCAGTACTTC
TRBV11-3	TRBD1	-	TRBJ1-2	CASSRTGQTNYGYTF	TGTGCCAGCAGCCGGACGGGACAGACAAACTATGGCTACACCTTC
TRBV9	-	-	TRBJ2-3	CASSVVKDRLTDTQYF	TGTGCCAGCAGCGTAGTCAAGGACAGACTCACAGATACGCAGTATTTT
TRBV5-5	TRBD2	-	TRBJ2-5	CASSLVLAVETQYF	TGTGCCAGCAGCTTGGTACTAGCGGTTGAGACCCAGTACTTC
TRBV6-5	TRBD2	-	TRBJ2-7	CASSSSGRASGEQYF	TGTGCCAGCAGTTCTAGCGGGAGGGCCTCGGGCGAGCAGTACTTC
TRBV7-7	-	-	TRBJ2-5	CASSFTQRETQYF	TGTGCCAGCAGCTTCACCCAGCGAGAGACCCAGTACTTC
TRBV27	TRBD1	once	TRBJ1-5	CASSLTGASNQPQHF	TGTGCCAGCAGTTTAACAGGGGCCTCCAATCAGCCCCAGCATTTT
TRBV10-3	-	-	TRBJ2-3	CAISESPGQGGDTQYF	TGTGCCATCAGTGAGTCCCCTGGACAGGGAGGGGATACGCAGTATTTT
TRBV4-3	TRBD1	-	TRBJ1-3	CASSQVTDRAGNTIYF	TGCGCCAGCAGCCAAGTCACCGACAGGGCTGGAAACACCATATATTTT
TRBV6-5	TRBD2	-	TRBJ2-5	CASRLAGVSRETQYF	TGTGCCAGCAGGCTAGCGGGAGTTTCTCGAGAGACCCAGTACTTC
TRBV30	-	few	TRBJ1-3	CAWSVPRGVSGNTIYF	TGTGCCTGGAGTGTACCTCGGGGGGTTTCTGGAAACACCATATATTTT
TRBV5-6	TRBD2	-	TRBJ2-3	CASRLSGRTDTQYF	TGTGCCAGCAGACTGAGCGGGAGGACAGATACGCAGTATTTT
TRBV7-9	TRBD1	-	TRBJ1-2	CASSLSGQDWYGYTF	TGTGCCAGCAGCTTATCGGGACAGGACTGGTATGGCTACACCTTC
TRBV7-9	-	once	TRBJ2-5	CASSLGQQETQYF	TGTGCCAGCAGCTTAGGACAGCAAGAGACCCAGTACTTC
TRBV27	TRBD1	-	TRBJ2-3	CASSFGQGSWAQYF	TGTGCCAGCAGTTTTGGACAGGGTAGTTGGGCGCAGTATTTT
TRBV7-3	-	-	TRBJ2-1	CASSSGLSSYNEQFF	TGTGCCAGCAGCTCGGGACTGAGCTCCTACAATGAGCAGTTCTTC
TRBV2	-	-	TRBJ2-7	CASRMHSSSYEQYF	TGTGCCAGCAGGATGCACTCCTCCTCCTACGAGCAGTACTTC